The rows below give T cell receptor beta chains drawn from one sample of a study of CD8 T cells in Susac syndrome. TCRdb passed the immunoSEQ multiplex PCR reads through MiXCR, listing each CDR3 protein once. Here the sample spans some 200,000 distinct CDR3 sequences, around 95% being singletons. Sequenced material: CD4+ T cells from PBMCs. These receptor sequences come from a human donor with Susac syndrome. Both conserved end residues are part of each CDR3. The D gene is left open where the match is weak. A clone size is listed for some rows: how often the clone was seen (once, few, many), or a class if it is expanded.

cdr3_length,d_call,v_call,j_call,clone_size,cdr3_nt,cdr3_aa
10,.,TRBV29-1,TRBJ2-5,.,TGCAGCATCGGAAGAGAGACCCAGTACTTC,CSIGRETQYF
15,.,TRBV12-3/TRBV12-4,TRBJ2-7,.,TGTGCCAGCAGGTCGGAAGGGTGGCCCTCCTACGAGCAGTACTTC,CASRSEGWPSYEQYF
15,TRBD2,TRBV20-1,TRBJ2-5,.,TGCAGTGCCCAGAAAGCGGGGCCTACCCAAGAGACCCAGTACTTC,CSAQKAGPTQETQYF
13,.,TRBV6-5,TRBJ1-2,.,TGTGCCTCACGAGCCCTTTCGGCCTATGGCTACACCTTC,CASRALSAYGYTF
14,.,TRBV11-3,TRBJ2-7,.,TGTGCCAGCAGCCCCACACGGGGATCCTACGAGCAGTACTTC,CASSPTRGSYEQYF
17,.,TRBV4-3,TRBJ2-3,.,TGCGCCAGCAGCCAAGACCGGGCGGGACAGTACACAGATACGCAGTATTTT,CASSQDRAGQYTDTQYF
16,.,TRBV4-1,TRBJ1-3,once,TGCGCCAGCAGCCAACCGGGACAAGCCTCTGGAAACACCATATATTTT,CASSQPGQASGNTIYF
13,.,TRBV5-6,TRBJ2-3,.,TGTGCCAGCAGCCGGTTCGCCACAGATACGCAGTATTTT,CASSRFATDTQYF
12,.,TRBV12-3/TRBV12-4,TRBJ1-2,.,TGTGCCAGCAGTTTAGAGAACTATGGCTACACCTTC,CASSLENYGYTF
17,TRBD2,TRBV4-3,TRBJ2-3,once,TGCGCCAGCAGCCAAGAGGCGGGGGGAAGGGTGGTAGATACGCAGTATTTT,CASSQEAGGRVVDTQYF
13,.,TRBV20-1,TRBJ2-4,.,TGCAGTGCCCAAGGGGAGGCCAAAAACATTCAGTACTTC,CSAQGEAKNIQYF
15,TRBD1,TRBV19,TRBJ1-4,.,TGTGCCAGTAGTACCCGGGCAGGGGGCAACGAAAAACTGTTTTTT,CASSTRAGGNEKLFF
17,.,TRBV15,TRBJ2-1,.,TGTGCCACCAGCAGAGAGGGCAGGCATAGCTCCTACAATGAGCAGTTCTTC,CATSREGRHSSYNEQFF
13,.,TRBV5-4,TRBJ2-7,.,TGTGCCAGCAGCTCCAGACAGTCCTACGAGCAGTACTTC,CASSSRQSYEQYF
16,.,TRBV27,TRBJ1-1,.,TGTGCCAGCAGTTTATCATCGGTTCGGGGGAACACTGAAGCTTTCTTT,CASSLSSVRGNTEAFF
17,.,TRBV28,TRBJ2-6,.,TGTGCCAGCAGCAAGAGGACGGCGAGCTCTGGGGCCAACGTCCTGACTTTC,CASSKRTASSGANVLTF
14,TRBD1,TRBV20-1,TRBJ2-7,.,TGCAGTGCTAGAGGGACAGGGTTTACCTACGAGCAGTACTTC,CSARGTGFTYEQYF
15,TRBD1,TRBV7-2,TRBJ2-7,.,TGTGCCAGCAGCTTAGGGGACAGGGTATCAGCCGAGCAGTACTTC,CASSLGDRVSAEQYF
15,TRBD1,TRBV6-6,TRBJ1-5,.,TGTGCCAGCAGAGAACAGGGGGCGCTTGGACAGCCCCAGCATTTT,CASREQGALGQPQHF
13,TRBD2,TRBV29-1,TRBJ2-3,.,TGCAGCGTTGACCGGGACTACACAGATACGCAGTATTTT,CSVDRDYTDTQYF
18,TRBD1,TRBV4-1,TRBJ1-1,.,TGCGCCAGCAGCCAAAATATGGACAGGGGGGACCTGAACACTGAAGCTTTCTTT,CASSQNMDRGDLNTEAFF
15,TRBD1,TRBV30,TRBJ1-1,once,TGTGCCTGGAGTGTACTCGGCAGGGGGCGGACTGAAGCTTTCTTT,CAWSVLGRGRTEAFF
15,TRBD1,TRBV4-3,TRBJ1-2,.,TGCGCCAGCAGCCAAGAGGGGACAGGGGCCTATGGCTACACCTTC,CASSQEGTGAYGYTF
15,TRBD1,TRBV9,TRBJ1-2,.,TGTGCCAGCAGCGTAGATAGTGACAGGGCCTATGGCTACACCTTC,CASSVDSDRAYGYTF
17,TRBD1,TRBV3-1,TRBJ1-1,.,TGTGCCAGCAGCCCTAATAACCGACAGGGGATGAACACTGAAGCTTTCTTT,CASSPNNRQGMNTEAFF
13,.,TRBV12-3/TRBV12-4,TRBJ2-1,.,TGTGCCAGCAGTTTGTTTGGGCAGGAGGAGCAGTTCTTC,CASSLFGQEEQFF
15,.,TRBV5-4,TRBJ1-2,.,TGTGCCAGCAGCTTGGTGGGCAGGGCGGATAATGGCTACACCTTC,CASSLVGRADNGYTF
16,.,TRBV20-1,TRBJ2-3,.,TGCAGTGCTAGAGAGGAGGTTTGGGGGGGCACAGATACGCAGTATTTT,CSAREEVWGGTDTQYF
12,.,TRBV30,TRBJ1-2,few,TGTGCCTGGACCGGTGGAGGCTATGGCTACACCTTC,CAWTGGGYGYTF
17,.,TRBV28,TRBJ1-5,.,TGTGCCAGCAGTCAACCGTCGGGACAACTTAGCAATCAGCCCCAGCATTTT,CASSQPSGQLSNQPQHF
13,TRBD2,TRBV27,TRBJ2-7,once,TGTGCCAGCAGCCGGCGGGGGGGCAACGAGCAGTACTTC,CASSRRGGNEQYF
14,TRBD1,TRBV29-1,TRBJ1-2,.,TGCAGCGTAAATCACAGGGGGCAAGGCTATGGCTACACCTTC,CSVNHRGQGYGYTF
16,.,TRBV4-1,TRBJ2-2,.,TGCGCCAGCAGCCTCAGGGCCAGGACGAACACCGGGGAGCTGTTTTTT,CASSLRARTNTGELFF
11,.,TRBV6-5,TRBJ2-5,.,TGTGCCAGCAGCCAGGGGGGGACCCAGTACTTC,CASSQGGTQYF
17,TRBD1,TRBV12-3/TRBV12-4,TRBJ1-1,once,TGTGCCAGCCGACTTGGGACAGGGCCCTTCTCGGGCACTGAAGCTTTCTTT,CASRLGTGPFSGTEAFF
13,.,TRBV20-1,TRBJ2-3,once,TGCAGTGCTAGAGATCAGGGTGTGAATACGCAGTATTTT,CSARDQGVNTQYF
15,.,TRBV12-3/TRBV12-4,TRBJ1-5,.,TGTGCCAGCAGTCCCCAATGGGACAGCAATCAGCCCCAGCATTTT,CASSPQWDSNQPQHF
12,TRBD1,TRBV20-1,TRBJ1-5,.,TGCAGCAACGGACAGGGGGATCAGCCCCAGCATTTT,CSNGQGDQPQHF
13,TRBD1,TRBV5-4,TRBJ2-7,.,TGTGCCAGCGGGGAACAGGGGCCCTACGAGCAGTACTTC,CASGEQGPYEQYF
12,.,TRBV30,TRBJ2-2,.,TGTGCCTGGAGTCAGGGGACCGGGGAGCTGTTTTTT,CAWSQGTGELFF
14,.,TRBV6-2/TRBV6-3,TRBJ2-5,once,TGTGCCAGCAGCCGAGAGTGGGTCGGAGAGACCCAGTACTTC,CASSREWVGETQYF
17,TRBD1,TRBV7-9,TRBJ2-7,.,TGTGCCAGCAGCTTAATGGGACTAAAGGACAGGGGCTCCGAGCAGTACTTC,CASSLMGLKDRGSEQYF
15,TRBD1,TRBV6-4,TRBJ2-2,.,TGTGCCAGCAGTGGGACAGGGGCTGGCACCGGGGAGCTGTTTTTT,CASSGTGAGTGELFF
14,.,TRBV19,TRBJ1-1,.,TGTGCCAGTAGGAAGACGGGGGTGGCCACTGAAGCTTTCTTT,CASRKTGVATEAFF
15,.,TRBV2,TRBJ1-5,.,TGTGCCAGCAGAACCCAGGGTCTTAGCAATCAGCCCCAGCATTTT,CASRTQGLSNQPQHF
15,.,TRBV19,TRBJ1-2,.,TGTGCCAGTAGTATTCTTGCGGGTCCTTCTGGTGGCTACACCTTC,CASSILAGPSGGYTF
17,.,TRBV10-3,TRBJ1-5,once,TGTGCCATCAGTGAGTCCCATGGCAGGGGTGGCAATCAGCCCCAGCATTTT,CAISESHGRGGNQPQHF
14,.,TRBV6-6,TRBJ1-2,.,TGTGCCAGCAGTTACGACACCGAATTTCATGGCTACACCTTC,CASSYDTEFHGYTF
17,.,TRBV10-3,TRBJ2-3,.,TGTGCCATCAGTGAGTCTTGGAACAGGGTACGCACAGATACGCAGTATTTT,CAISESWNRVRTDTQYF
13,.,TRBV4-3,TRBJ1-6,.,TGCGCCAGCAGCCAAGAGAGGAATTCACCCCTCCACTTT,CASSQERNSPLHF
13,.,TRBV9,TRBJ1-1,.,TGTGCCAGCAGCGGAACGGAGAACACTGAAGCTTTCTTT,CASSGTENTEAFF
14,TRBD1,TRBV20-1,TRBJ1-3,.,TGCAGTGCTCAGACAGGGGTCTCTGGAAACACCATATATTTT,CSAQTGVSGNTIYF
15,TRBD2,TRBV5-1,TRBJ2-2,.,TGCGCCAGCAGCACGGGACTAGCTAACACCGGGGAGCTGTTTTTT,CASSTGLANTGELFF